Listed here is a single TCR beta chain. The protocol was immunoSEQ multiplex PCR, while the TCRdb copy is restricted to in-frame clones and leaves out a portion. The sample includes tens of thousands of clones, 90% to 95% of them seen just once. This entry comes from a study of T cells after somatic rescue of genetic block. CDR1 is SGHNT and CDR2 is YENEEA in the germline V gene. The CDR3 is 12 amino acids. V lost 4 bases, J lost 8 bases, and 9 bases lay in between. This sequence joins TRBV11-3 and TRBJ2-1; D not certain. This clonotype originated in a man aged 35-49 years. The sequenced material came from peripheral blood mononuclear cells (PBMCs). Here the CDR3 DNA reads TGTGCCAGCAGCTCTAGATATGATGAGCAGTTCTTC. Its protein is CASSSRYDEQFF.